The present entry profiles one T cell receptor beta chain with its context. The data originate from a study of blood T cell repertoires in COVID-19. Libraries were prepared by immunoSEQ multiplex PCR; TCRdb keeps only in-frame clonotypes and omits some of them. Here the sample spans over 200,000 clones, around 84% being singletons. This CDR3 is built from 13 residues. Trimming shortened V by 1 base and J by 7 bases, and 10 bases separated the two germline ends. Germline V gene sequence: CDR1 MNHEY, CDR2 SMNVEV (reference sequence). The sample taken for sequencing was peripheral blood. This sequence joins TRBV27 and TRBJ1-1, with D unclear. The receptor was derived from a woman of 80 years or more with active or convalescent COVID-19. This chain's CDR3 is CASSLWAGHEAFF. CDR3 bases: TGTGCCAGCAGTTTATGGGCAGGTCATGAAGCTTTCTTT.